This is a list of T cell receptor beta chains from one sample in a study of T-cell memory formation after mild COVID-19. TCRdb re-called the 5' RACE reads with MiXCR, one entry per CDR3 protein. The sample has about 57,000 distinct CDR3 sequences; 12% are singletons. The sample consisted of PBMCs or a T cell subset sorted from them (not recorded which). Receptors were obtained from a man between 18 and 35 years old who had mild COVID-19 (a few samples of this study predate the infection). Cell type and time point are not known. Each CDR3 is given with its conserved first and last residue. The D gene is left open where the match is weak. Not every row has a clone size; where given, it reads once, few, many or a size class.

TRBJ2-5 18 few TRBD1 TRBV20-1 CSARDFVGTGLYQETQYF TGCAGTGCTAGAGATTTCGTTGGGACAGGCTTGTACCAAGAGACCCAGTACTTC
TRBJ2-1 15 NA NA TRBV20-1 CSARDSRRQYNEQFF TGCAGTGCTAGAGATTCGAGACGCCAATACAATGAGCAGTTCTTC
TRBJ2-2 12 NA NA TRBV2 CASTRNTGELFF TGTGCCAGCACCAGGAACACCGGGGAGCTGTTTTTT
TRBJ2-7 14 many NA TRBV18 CASSPPYTSYEQYF TGTGCCAGCTCACCACCTTACACCTCCTACGAGCAGTACTTC
TRBJ2-3 15 many NA TRBV5-6 CASSPRVPSTDTQYF TGTGCCAGCAGTCCGAGGGTTCCAAGCACAGATACGCAGTATTTT
TRBJ1-5 16 NA TRBD1 TRBV19 CASKTVWTGESQPQHF TGTGCCAGTAAGACTGTCTGGACAGGGGAATCTCAGCCCCAGCATTTT
TRBJ2-7 15 few TRBD2 TRBV4-2 CASSQETSGFNEQYF TGTGCCAGCAGCCAAGAAACTAGCGGGTTCAACGAGCAGTACTTC
TRBJ2-5 16 few TRBD1 TRBV4-3 CASSQGATGGAGTQYF TGCGCCAGCAGCCAAGGCGCGACAGGGGGCGCTGGGACCCAGTACTTC
TRBJ1-4 14 NA NA TRBV7-9 CASSLQTGGEKLFF TGTGCCAGCAGCCTTCAGACGGGCGGAGAAAAACTGTTTTTT
TRBJ2-5 13 many NA TRBV11-2 CASSLMGRETQYF TGTGCCAGCAGCTTAATGGGGCGCGAGACCCAGTACTTC
TRBJ1-5 20 few NA TRBV6-2/TRBV6-3 CASSYSYRSGGSYSNQPQHF TGTGCCAGCAGTTACTCTTATCGGTCGGGCGGAAGTTATAGCAATCAGCCCCAGCATTTT
TRBJ1-2 12 NA NA TRBV12-3/TRBV12-4 CASSSTEYGYTF TGTGCCAGCAGTTCCACGGAATATGGCTACACCTTC
TRBJ1-4 15 few TRBD1 TRBV10-3 CAIRDGGGVNEKLFF TGTGCCATCAGGGACGGAGGGGGCGTGAATGAAAAACTGTTTTTT
TRBJ1-1 12 NA NA TRBV6-5 CASRFSNTEAFF TGTGCCAGCAGATTCTCGAACACTGAAGCTTTCTTT
TRBJ1-5 15 NA NA TRBV4-1 CASSQRDISNQPQHF TGCGCCAGCAGCCAAAGGGACATTAGCAATCAGCCCCAGCATTTT
TRBJ2-3 15 NA TRBD2 TRBV20-1 CSLTGLAGDRDTQYF TGCAGCCTAACGGGACTAGCGGGGGATAGAGATACGCAGTATTTT
TRBJ1-2 15 NA NA TRBV2 CASNRGGYQGYGYTF TGTGCCAGCAACCGTGGAGGGTATCAAGGCTATGGCTACACCTTC
TRBJ2-4 11 many NA TRBV20-1 CSASLRGDQYF TGCAGTGCTAGCCTCAGAGGGGATCAGTACTTC
TRBJ2-5 14 many NA TRBV5-1 CASSFAGTEETQYF TGCGCCAGCAGCTTTGCTGGGACGGAAGAGACCCAGTACTTC
TRBJ2-5 11 many NA TRBV20-1 CSARGPETQYF TGCAGTGCTAGAGGTCCGGAGACCCAGTACTTC
TRBJ2-3 15 few NA TRBV20-1 CSALAVGVITDTQYF TGCAGTGCGCTCGCAGTGGGGGTTATCACAGATACGCAGTATTTT
TRBJ2-6 14 NA NA TRBV12-3/TRBV12-4 CASSPFSGANVLTF TGTGCCAGCAGTCCATTCTCTGGGGCCAACGTCCTGACTTTC
TRBJ2-5 13 few NA TRBV19 CASRSLSEETQYF TGTGCCAGTAGATCGCTGTCCGAAGAGACCCAGTACTTC
TRBJ2-7 13 few NA TRBV9 CASSAGSGDEQYF TGTGCCAGCAGTGCGGGCAGTGGGGACGAGCAGTACTTC
TRBJ2-5 13 many TRBD1 TRBV7-9 CASSLRQGETQYF TGTGCCAGCAGCTTACGACAGGGAGAGACCCAGTACTTC
TRBJ1-2 13 many TRBD1 TRBV14 CASSGTGNYGYTF TGTGCCAGCAGCGGGACAGGGAACTATGGCTACACCTTC
TRBJ2-3 13 NA NA TRBV20-1 CSAYLTGTDTQYF TGCAGTGCTTACTTGACAGGCACAGATACGCAGTATTTT
TRBJ2-1 15 few TRBD2 TRBV5-6 CASSPKSGDYNEQFF TGTGCCAGCAGCCCTAAAAGCGGGGACTACAATGAGCAGTTCTTC
TRBJ2-1 14 NA NA TRBV29-1 CSVTGTSSYNEQFF TGCAGCGTAACCGGGACAAGCTCCTACAATGAGCAGTTCTTC
TRBJ2-1 15 once NA TRBV7-2 CASALSVADYNEQFF TGTGCCAGCGCACTAAGCGTGGCAGACTACAATGAGCAGTTCTTC
TRBJ2-3 14 NA NA TRBV28 CASGWLDRTDTQYF TGTGCCAGCGGGTGGCTGGATCGCACAGATACGCAGTATTTT
TRBJ2-5 17 NA TRBD1 TRBV9 CASSGWGQGRGGETQYF TGTGCCAGCAGCGGCTGGGGACAGGGGAGAGGAGGAGAGACCCAGTACTTC
TRBJ1-6 14 NA NA TRBV5-1 CASRAEGYGSPLHF TGCGCCAGCAGGGCCGAAGGTTATGGATCACCCCTCCACTTT
TRBJ2-5 13 few TRBD1 TRBV6-2/TRBV6-3 CASRQGVQETQYF TGTGCCAGCCGACAGGGGGTCCAAGAGACCCAGTACTTC
TRBJ2-7 14 few TRBD2 TRBV7-6 CASSLGAGSYEQYF TGTGCCAGCAGCTTAGGAGCGGGGTCCTACGAGCAGTACTTC
TRBJ2-7 11 few NA TRBV10-1 CASSDGQREYF TGCGCCAGCAGTGACGGGCAGAGGGAGTACTTC
TRBJ1-5 13 few NA TRBV20-1 CSARVAGRQPQHF TGCAGTGCTAGAGTGGCAGGGCGGCAGCCCCAGCATTTT
TRBJ1-6 18 few TRBD1 TRBV10-3 CAIRDTDRGQARNSPLHF TGTGCCATCAGGGATACTGACAGGGGGCAGGCCAGGAATTCACCCCTCCACTTT
TRBJ1-5 14 many NA TRBV12-3/TRBV12-4 CASTRGQVGQPQHF TGTGCCAGCACCCGAGGGCAGGTGGGTCAGCCCCAGCATTTT
TRBJ2-7 19 few TRBD1 TRBV13 CASSQTHTFRDRVSYEQYF TGTGCCAGCAGCCAAACACACACCTTCCGGGACAGGGTTTCCTACGAGCAGTACTTC
TRBJ1-1 15 NA NA TRBV11-2 CASSLVGGMNTEAFF TGTGCCAGCAGCTTAGTGGGGGGCATGAACACTGAAGCTTTCTTT
TRBJ1-1 15 NA NA TRBV7-9 CASSLDGSAYTEAFF TGTGCCAGCAGCTTAGATGGATCCGCATACACTGAAGCTTTCTTT
TRBJ1-5 16 once NA TRBV28 CASSSAGTGDYQPQHF TGTGCCAGCAGTTCGGCTGGTACAGGAGACTATCAGCCCCAGCATTTT
TRBJ2-1 16 many TRBD2 TRBV7-2 CASSELAGGQNNEQFF TGTGCCAGCAGCGAACTAGCGGGGGGACAAAACAATGAGCAGTTCTTC
TRBJ1-1 13 medium-sized NA TRBV9 CASSVGTGTEAFF TGTGCCAGCAGCGTAGGGACGGGCACTGAAGCTTTCTTT
TRBJ2-1 15 NA TRBD2 TRBV9 CASSVGLADYNEQFF TGTGCCAGCAGCGTAGGACTAGCGGACTACAATGAGCAGTTCTTC
TRBJ2-6 16 NA NA TRBV3-1 CASSQGFRAGANVLTF TGTGCCAGCAGCCAAGGTTTCCGGGCTGGGGCCAACGTCCTGACTTTC
TRBJ1-5 15 NA NA TRBV18 CASSTDSDRNQPQHF TGTGCCAGCTCTACCGACAGTGATCGCAATCAGCCCCAGCATTTT
TRBJ2-5 14 many NA TRBV5-4 CASSLGSGQETQYF TGTGCCAGCAGCTTGGGGTCAGGGCAAGAGACCCAGTACTTC
TRBJ2-2 15 NA TRBD2 TRBV20-1 CSARETSGYTGELFF TGCAGTGCTAGAGAAACTAGCGGGTACACCGGGGAGCTGTTTTTT
TRBJ2-7 14 few TRBD1 TRBV6-5 CASSRGTGPYEQYF TGTGCCAGCAGTCGTGGGACAGGCCCCTACGAGCAGTACTTC
TRBJ2-5 12 few TRBD2 TRBV30 CAGRLAAETQYF TGTGCCGGACGACTAGCAGCAGAGACCCAGTACTTC
TRBJ1-5 15 NA TRBD1 TRBV3-1 CASSQDDRGYQPQHF TGTGCCAGCAGCCAAGATGACAGGGGGTATCAGCCCCAGCATTTT
TRBJ2-3 15 NA NA TRBV7-9 CASSHGTLSTDTQYF TGTGCCAGCAGTCACGGGACACTTAGCACAGATACGCAGTATTTT
TRBJ2-5 14 few NA TRBV7-2 CASSLRGGLETQYF TGTGCCAGCAGCTTAAGGGGGGGCCTGGAGACCCAGTACTTC
TRBJ2-5 14 NA TRBD1 TRBV28 CASSFAGGLETQYF TGTGCCAGCAGTTTCGCAGGGGGTTTGGAGACCCAGTACTTC